This T cell receptor (beta chain) comes out of a study of radiotherapy plus CTLA-4 blockade in lung cancer. In the study overall: Overall, roughly 17% of patients showed an objective response, while approximately 30% attained disease control.

The V gene end was trimmed by 4 bases and the J gene end by 3 bases; junction bases not matched to a gene: 2. Germline V gene sequence: CDR1 WNHNN, CDR2 SYGVQD (reference sequence). CDR3 length equals 14 residues. With respect to this clone: Its antigen is unknown.

Sequenced by immunoSEQ multiplex PCR; TCRdb stores in-frame clones only, minus some. Of about 94,000 clones listed, approximately 82% were seen once; the top ten hold about a quarter. Study results and caveats: Some TCR clones had been derived from tumors. These clones expanded in peripheral blood after radiotherapy plus ipilimumab.

This specimen consisted of peripheral blood, obtained from a patient treated with radiotherapy plus ipilimumab. This chain uses TRBV10-1 with TRBJ2-3; 9 bases fit TRBD2. This receptor was identified in a human donor with non-small cell lung cancer that progressed on radiotherapy plus ipilimumab. The CDR3 protein is CASSASGRTDTQYF. CDR3 nucleotides: TGCGCCAGCAGTGCAAGCGGGAGGACAGATACGCAGTATTTT.